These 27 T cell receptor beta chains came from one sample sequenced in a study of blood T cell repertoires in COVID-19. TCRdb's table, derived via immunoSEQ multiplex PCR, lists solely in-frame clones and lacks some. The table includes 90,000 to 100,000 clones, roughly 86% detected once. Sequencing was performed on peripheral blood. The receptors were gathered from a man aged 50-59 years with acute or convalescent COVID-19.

CDR3 residues: CASRPQQGGLGNQPQHF. The CDR3 DNA sequence: TGTGCCAGTAGGCCCCAGCAGGGGGGTTTAGGCAATCAGCCCCAGCATTTT. The chain recombines TRBV19 with TRBJ1-5; 7 bases are shared with TRBD1. V lost 6 bases, J lost 2 bases, and 13 bases stayed unmatched. Germline V lookup: CDR1 LNHDA, CDR2 SQIVND (reference sequence). The CDR3 has 17 residues.

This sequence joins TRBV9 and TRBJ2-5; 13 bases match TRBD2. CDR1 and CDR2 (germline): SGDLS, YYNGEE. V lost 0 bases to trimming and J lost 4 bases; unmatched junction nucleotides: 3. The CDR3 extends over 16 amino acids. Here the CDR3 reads CASSVGTSGSVETQYF. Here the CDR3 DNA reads TGTGCCAGCAGCGTAGGGACTAGCGGGAGTGTAGAGACCCAGTACTTC.

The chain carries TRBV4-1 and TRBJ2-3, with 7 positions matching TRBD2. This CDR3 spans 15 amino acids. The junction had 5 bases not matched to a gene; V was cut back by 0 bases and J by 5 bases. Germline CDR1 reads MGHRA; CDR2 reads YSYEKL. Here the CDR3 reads CASSQEGIAGDTQYF. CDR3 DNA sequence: TGCGCCAGCAGCCAAGAAGGGATAGCGGGAGATACGCAGTATTTT.

The CDR3 protein is CASSPRRASTDTQYF. The CDR3 bases are TGTGCCAGCAGCCCCCGGAGGGCAAGCACAGATACGCAGTATTTT. This sequence joins TRBV7-6 and TRBJ2-3, with D possibly TRBD2 on 6 matching bases. V lost 5 bases to trimming and J lost 0 bases, with 12 bases between them. CDR1 and CDR2 (germline): SGHVS, FNYEAQ. The CDR3 extends over 15 amino acids.

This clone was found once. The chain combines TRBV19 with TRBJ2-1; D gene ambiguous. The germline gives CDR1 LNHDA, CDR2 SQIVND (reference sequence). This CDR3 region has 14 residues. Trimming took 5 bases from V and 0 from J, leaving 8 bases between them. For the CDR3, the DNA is TGTGCCAGTAGTGCCGGGTCCTCCTACAATGAGCAGTTCTTC. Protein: CASSAGSSYNEQFF.

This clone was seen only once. The CDR3 spells CASSPHSGRETQYF. The CDR3 region has the DNA TGTGCCAGCTCACCACATAGCGGGAGAGAGACCCAGTACTTC. This rearrangement joins TRBV18 to TRBJ2-5; 9 nucleotides line up with TRBD2. V trimming: 1 base; J trimming: 4 bases; junction bases outside the gene matches: 1. CDR1 and CDR2 (germline): KGHSH, LQKENI. This CDR3 comprises 14 residues.

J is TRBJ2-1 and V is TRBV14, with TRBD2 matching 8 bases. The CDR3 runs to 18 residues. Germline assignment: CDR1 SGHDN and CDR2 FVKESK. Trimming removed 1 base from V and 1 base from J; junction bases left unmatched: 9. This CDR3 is CASSQASGRRSSYNEQFF. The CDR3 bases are TGTGCCAGCAGCCAAGCCAGCGGGAGACGGTCTTCCTACAATGAGCAGTTCTTC.

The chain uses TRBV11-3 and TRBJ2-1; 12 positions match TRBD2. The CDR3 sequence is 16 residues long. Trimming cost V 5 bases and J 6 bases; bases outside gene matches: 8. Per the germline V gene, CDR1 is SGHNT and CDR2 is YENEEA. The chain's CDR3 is CASSPQSSGRANEQFF. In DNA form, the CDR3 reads TGTGCCAGCAGCCCCCAATCTAGCGGGAGGGCCAATGAGCAGTTCTTC.

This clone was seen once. The CDR3 bases are TGTGCCAGCAGCCCCGAGACAGGAATGAACACTGAAGCTTTCTTT. Its protein is CASSPETGMNTEAFF. V usage is TRBV14 and J usage is TRBJ1-1, with D possibly matching TRBD1 (6 bases). Trimming shortened V by 4 bases and J by 0 bases, and 12 bases separated the two germline ends. The CDR3 is 15 residues long. CDR1 is SGHDN and CDR2 is FVKESK in the germline V gene.

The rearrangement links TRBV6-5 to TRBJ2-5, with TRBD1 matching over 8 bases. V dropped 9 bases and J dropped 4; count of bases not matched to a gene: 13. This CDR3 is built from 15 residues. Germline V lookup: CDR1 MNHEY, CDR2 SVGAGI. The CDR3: CARNTRDRRRETQYF. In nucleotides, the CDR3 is TGTGCCAGGAATACTAGGGACAGGAGGAGAGAGACCCAGTACTTC.

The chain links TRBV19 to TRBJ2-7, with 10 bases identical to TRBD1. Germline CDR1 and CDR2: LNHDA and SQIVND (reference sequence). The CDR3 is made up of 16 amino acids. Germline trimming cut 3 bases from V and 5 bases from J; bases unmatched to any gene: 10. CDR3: CASSITSGTGVHEQYF. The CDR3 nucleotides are TGTGCCAGTAGTATCACATCCGGGACAGGGGTCCACGAGCAGTACTTC.

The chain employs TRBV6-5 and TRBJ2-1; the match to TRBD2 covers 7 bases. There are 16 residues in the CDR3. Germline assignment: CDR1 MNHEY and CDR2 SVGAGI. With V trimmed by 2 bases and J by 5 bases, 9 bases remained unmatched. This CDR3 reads CASSYLSGRTNNEQFF. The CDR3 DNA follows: TGTGCCAGCAGTTACCTATCCGGGAGGACTAACAATGAGCAGTTCTTC.

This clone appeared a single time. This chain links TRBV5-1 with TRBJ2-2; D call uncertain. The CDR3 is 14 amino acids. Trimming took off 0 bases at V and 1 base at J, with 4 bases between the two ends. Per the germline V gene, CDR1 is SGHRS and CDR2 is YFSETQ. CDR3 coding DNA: TGCGCCAGCAGCTTGGACGGGAACACCGGGGAGCTGTTTTTT. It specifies CASSLDGNTGELFF.

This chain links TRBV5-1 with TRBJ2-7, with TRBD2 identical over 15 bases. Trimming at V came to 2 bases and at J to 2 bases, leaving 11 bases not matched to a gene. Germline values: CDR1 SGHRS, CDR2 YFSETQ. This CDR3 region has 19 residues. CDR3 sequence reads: CASSLPTGTSGRTTYEQYF. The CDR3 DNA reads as TGCGCCAGCAGCTTACCAACCGGGACTAGCGGGAGGACGACCTACGAGCAGTACTTC.

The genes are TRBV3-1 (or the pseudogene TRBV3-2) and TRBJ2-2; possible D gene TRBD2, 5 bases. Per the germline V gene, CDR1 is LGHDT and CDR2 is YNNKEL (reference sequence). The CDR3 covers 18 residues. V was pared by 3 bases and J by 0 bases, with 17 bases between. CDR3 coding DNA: TGTGCCAGCAGCCACCCTCCCCCCTCGGGAACGAACACCGGGGAGCTGTTTTTT. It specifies CASSHPPPSGTNTGELFF.

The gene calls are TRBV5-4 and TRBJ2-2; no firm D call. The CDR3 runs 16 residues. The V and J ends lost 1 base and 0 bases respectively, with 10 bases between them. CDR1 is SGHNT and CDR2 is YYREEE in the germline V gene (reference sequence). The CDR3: CASSLSVTTNTGELFF. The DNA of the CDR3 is TGTGCCAGCAGCTTGAGTGTGACAACGAACACCGGGGAGCTGTTTTTT.

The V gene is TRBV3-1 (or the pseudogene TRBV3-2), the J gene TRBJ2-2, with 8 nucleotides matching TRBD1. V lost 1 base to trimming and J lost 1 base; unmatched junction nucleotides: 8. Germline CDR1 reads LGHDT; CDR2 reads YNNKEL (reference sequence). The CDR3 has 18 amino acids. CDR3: CASSQGGLTGGNTGELFF. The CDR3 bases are TGTGCCAGCAGCCAAGGAGGCCTCACAGGGGGGAACACCGGGGAGCTGTTTTTT.

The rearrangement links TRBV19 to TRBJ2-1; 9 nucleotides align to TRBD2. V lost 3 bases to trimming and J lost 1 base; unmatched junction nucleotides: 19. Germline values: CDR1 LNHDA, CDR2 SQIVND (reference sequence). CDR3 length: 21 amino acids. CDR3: CASSMSGLVAGGPWSYNEQFF. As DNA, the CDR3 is TGTGCCAGTAGTATGTCCGGTCTGGTTGCGGGAGGGCCTTGGTCCTACAATGAGCAGTTCTTC.

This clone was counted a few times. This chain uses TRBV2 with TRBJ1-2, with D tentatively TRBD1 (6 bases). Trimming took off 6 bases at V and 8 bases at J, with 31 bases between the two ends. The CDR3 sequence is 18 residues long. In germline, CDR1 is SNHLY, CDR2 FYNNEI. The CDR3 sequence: CASSAVTAWDTDPRGYTF. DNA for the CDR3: TGTGCCAGCAGCGCGGTTACGGCTTGGGACACCGACCCTAGGGGCTACACCTTC.

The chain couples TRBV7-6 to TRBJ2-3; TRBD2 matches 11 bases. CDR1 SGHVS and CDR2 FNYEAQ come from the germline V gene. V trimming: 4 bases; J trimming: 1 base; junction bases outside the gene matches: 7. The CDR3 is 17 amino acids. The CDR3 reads CASSSQTSGMGTDTQYF. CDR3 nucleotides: TGTGCCAGCAGCTCGCAGACTAGCGGGATGGGCACAGATACGCAGTATTTT.

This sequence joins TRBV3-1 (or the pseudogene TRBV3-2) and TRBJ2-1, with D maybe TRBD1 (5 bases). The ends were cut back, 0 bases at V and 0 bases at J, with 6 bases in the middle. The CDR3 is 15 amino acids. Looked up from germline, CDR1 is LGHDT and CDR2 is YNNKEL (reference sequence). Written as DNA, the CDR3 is TGTGCCAGCAGCCAAGAGGGGCGCTCCTACAATGAGCAGTTCTTC. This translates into CASSQEGRSYNEQFF.

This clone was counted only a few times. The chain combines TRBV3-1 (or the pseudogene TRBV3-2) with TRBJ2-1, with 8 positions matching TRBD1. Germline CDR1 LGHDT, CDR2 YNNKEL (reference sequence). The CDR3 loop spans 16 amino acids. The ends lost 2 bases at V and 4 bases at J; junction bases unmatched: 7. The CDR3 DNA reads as TGTGCCAGCAGCCAACAACCGGGACAGGCTTACAATGAGCAGTTCTTC. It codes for CASSQQPGQAYNEQFF.

CDR3 bases: TGTGCCAGCAGCGCTAGAGCAGGGGCGGGTTCACCCCTCCACTTT. This sequence encodes CASSARAGAGSPLHF. The rearrangement links TRBV3-1 (or the pseudogene TRBV3-2) to TRBJ1-6; D is perhaps TRBD1 (6 bases). V was clipped by 5 bases and J by 9 bases, with 17 bases between them. The length of the CDR3 is 15 residues. Germline loops: CDR1 LGHDT, CDR2 YNNKEL (reference sequence).

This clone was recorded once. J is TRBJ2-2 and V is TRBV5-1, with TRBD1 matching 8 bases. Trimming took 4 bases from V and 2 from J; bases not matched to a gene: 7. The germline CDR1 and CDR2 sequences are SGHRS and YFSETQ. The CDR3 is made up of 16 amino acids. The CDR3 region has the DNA TGCGCCAGCAGCGGGATCTCAGGGGGCAACACCGGGGAGCTGTTTTTT. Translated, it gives CASSGISGGNTGELFF.

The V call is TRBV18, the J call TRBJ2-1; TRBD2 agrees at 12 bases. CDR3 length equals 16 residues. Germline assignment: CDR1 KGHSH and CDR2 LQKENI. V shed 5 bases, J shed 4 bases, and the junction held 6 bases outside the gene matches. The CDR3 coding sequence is TGTGCCAGCTCAGCCTTGACTAGCGGGGGATACAATGAGCAGTTCTTC. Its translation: CASSALTSGGYNEQFF.

CDR3 amino acids: CASTRGYSNQPQHF. As DNA, the CDR3 is TGCGCCAGCACTAGGGGTTATAGCAATCAGCCCCAGCATTTT. This chain joins TRBV10-2 and TRBJ1-5, with D perhaps matching TRBD1 (5 bases). Between the trimmed V and J ends, which lost 7 bases and 0 bases, there was a span of 10 bases. Germline CDR1 is WSHSY and CDR2 is SAAADI. The CDR3 sequence is 14 residues long.

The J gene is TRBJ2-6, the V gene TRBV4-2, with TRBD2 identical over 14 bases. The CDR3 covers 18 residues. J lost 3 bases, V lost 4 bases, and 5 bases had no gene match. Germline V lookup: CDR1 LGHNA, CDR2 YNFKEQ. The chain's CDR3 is CASSPTSGRAFGANVLTF. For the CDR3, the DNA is TGTGCCAGCAGCCCGACTAGCGGGAGGGCCTTTGGGGCCAACGTCCTGACTTTC.